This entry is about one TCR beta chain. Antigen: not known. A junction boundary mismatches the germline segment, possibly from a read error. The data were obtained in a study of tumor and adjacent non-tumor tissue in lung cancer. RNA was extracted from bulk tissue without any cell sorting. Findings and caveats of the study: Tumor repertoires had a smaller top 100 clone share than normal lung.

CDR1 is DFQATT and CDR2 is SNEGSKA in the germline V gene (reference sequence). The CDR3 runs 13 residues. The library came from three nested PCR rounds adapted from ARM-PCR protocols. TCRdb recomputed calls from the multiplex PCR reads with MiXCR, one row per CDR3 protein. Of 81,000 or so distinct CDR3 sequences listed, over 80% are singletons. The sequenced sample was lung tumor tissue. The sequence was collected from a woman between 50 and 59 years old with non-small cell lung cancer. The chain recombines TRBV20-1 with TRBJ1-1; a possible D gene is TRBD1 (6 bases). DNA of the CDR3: TGCAGTGTTACCCGGACAGCGAACAATGAAGCTTTCTTT. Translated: CSVTRTANNEAFF.